This is a list of T cell receptor beta chains from one sample in a study of CD8 T cells in Susac syndrome. TCRdb processed the immunoSEQ multiplex PCR reads anew with MiXCR; each CDR3 protein has one entry. The sample holds 140,000 to 150,000 distinct CDR3 sequences, approximately 94% seen once. Sequencing was performed on CD4+ T cells from PBMCs. These receptors came from a human donor with Susac syndrome. CDR3s include the opening cysteine and the closing phenylalanine or tryptophan. The D gene is left open where the match is weak. Clone size is given for some rows only: seen once, a few or many times, or a class if the clone is expanded.

>NA|TRBV3-1|NA|TRBJ1-6
TGTGCCAGCAGCGCCCGACGGGATTCACCCCTCCACTTT
CASSARRDSPLHF
>NA|TRBV20-1|once|TRBJ2-1
TGCAGTGCTAGAGAGGGAAGCTACAATGAGCAGTTCTTC
CSAREGSYNEQFF
>NA|TRBV28|once|TRBJ2-3
TGTGCCAGCAGGAGGCCTATCGCAGATACGCAGTATTTT
CASRRPIADTQYF
>NA|TRBV20-1|NA|TRBJ1-2
TGCAGTGCTATCCACCGGGGGCACTATGGCTACACCTTC
CSAIHRGHYGYTF
>NA|TRBV18|NA|TRBJ2-7
TGTGCCAGCTCACCCCTACCGTCCAGAGGCTACGAGCAGTACTTC
CASSPLPSRGYEQYF
>TRBD1|TRBV12-3/TRBV12-4|NA|TRBJ1-6
TGTGCCAGCAGTCCGAGGACAGGTCACGGTTCACCCCTCCACTTT
CASSPRTGHGSPLHF
>TRBD1|TRBV18|NA|TRBJ2-7
TGTGCCAGCTCCAAGACAGGGGATGCCTACGAGCAGTACTTC
CASSKTGDAYEQYF
>NA|TRBV29-1|NA|TRBJ2-1
TGCAGCGTTGATCAGGACTACAATGAGCAGTTCTTC
CSVDQDYNEQFF
>NA|TRBV29-1|NA|TRBJ2-5
TGCAGCGTTGATGCTAGCGTCCTCAACCAGGGAGAGACCCAGTACTTC
CSVDASVLNQGETQYF
>NA|TRBV20-1|NA|TRBJ2-5
TGCAGTGCTAGCGTTGGTGGCGGGGTATTACAAGAGACCCAGTACTTC
CSASVGGGVLQETQYF
>NA|TRBV29-1|once|TRBJ2-7
TGCAGCGCTGCTCGGCGGAAACCCCTATCCTACGAGCAGTACTTC
CSAARRKPLSYEQYF
>NA|TRBV29-1|NA|TRBJ2-5
TGCAGCGTTGGACTTTCTTCAGGGAGGGAGACCCAGTACTTC
CSVGLSSGRETQYF
>TRBD1|TRBV2|NA|TRBJ1-6
TGTGCCAGCACCAGTAACAGGGGTGCAGGTTCACCCCTCCACTTT
CASTSNRGAGSPLHF
>NA|TRBV23-1|NA|TRBJ1-2
TGCGCCAGCAGGGGGGGAATCCTATTTGGCTACACCTTC
CASRGGILFGYTF
>NA|TRBV7-9|NA|TRBJ1-1
TGTGCCAGCAGCTTAGGATGGGGGAACACTGAAGCTTTCTTT
CASSLGWGNTEAFF
>TRBD2|TRBV6-4|once|TRBJ2-3
TGTGCCAGCAGCCTAGCGGAGGGAGATACGCAGTATTTT
CASSLAEGDTQYF
>TRBD2|TRBV2|NA|TRBJ2-4
TGTGCCAGCAGTGAAGGGGGGACTAGATTAAACATTCAGTACTTC
CASSEGGTRLNIQYF
>NA|TRBV5-1|NA|TRBJ2-2
TGCGCCAGCAGCTTGGGAGAGGAGGTGCGGGAGCTGTTTTTT
CASSLGEEVRELFF
>TRBD2|TRBV5-6|NA|TRBJ2-5
TGTGCCAGCAGCTTAGCGGGAGGGACAGAGACCCAGTACTTC
CASSLAGGTETQYF
>NA|TRBV19|NA|TRBJ1-1
TGTGCCAGTATCGGCCGTCTCTCGGCAGGAGAGAACACTGAAGCTTTCTTT
CASIGRLSAGENTEAFF
>NA|TRBV12-3/TRBV12-4|NA|TRBJ2-2
TGTGCCAGCAGTTTAAGGTCCGGGGAGCTGTTTTTT
CASSLRSGELFF
>NA|TRBV3-1|NA|TRBJ1-1
TGTGCCAGCAGCCCAAGGGTACACACTGAAGCTTTCTTT
CASSPRVHTEAFF
>NA|TRBV3-1|NA|TRBJ2-3
TGTGCCAGCAGCCCCCTGGGCCTTCCTGAGGTAGATACGCAGTATTTT
CASSPLGLPEVDTQYF
>NA|TRBV5-1|NA|TRBJ1-4
TGCGCCAGCAGCCGGGGGGGGCAAACCGAAAAACTGTTTTTT
CASSRGGQTEKLFF
>NA|TRBV23-1|NA|TRBJ2-1
TGCGCCAGCAGTCAATCCGAGACTAGTTACTACAATGAGCAGTTCTTC
CASSQSETSYYNEQFF
>TRBD1|TRBV12-3/TRBV12-4|NA|TRBJ2-1
TGTGCCAGCAGGTTACAACAGGGGTACAATGAGCAGTTCTTC
CASRLQQGYNEQFF
>TRBD2|TRBV20-1|once|TRBJ2-7
TGCAGTGCGCCAACTGGGAGGGAGGTTGCGGTGCAGTACTTC
CSAPTGREVAVQYF
>TRBD2|TRBV11-2|NA|TRBJ2-5
TGTGCCAGCAGCAAGACTAGCGGGAGAGCACAAGAGACCCAGTACTTC
CASSKTSGRAQETQYF
>NA|TRBV12-1|NA|TRBJ1-6
TGTGCCAGCAGCTTCAGGTCACCCCTCCACTTT
CASSFRSPLHF
>NA|TRBV24-1|NA|TRBJ1-4
TGTGCCACCAGTGATCACCAGGTGGCGGGGGAAAAACTGTTTTTT
CATSDHQVAGEKLFF
>TRBD2|TRBV14|NA|TRBJ2-7
TGTGCCAGCAGCCAAGATCTTGGTTCCCCGGGGGGTGCCTACGAGCAGTACTTC
CASSQDLGSPGGAYEQYF
>TRBD2|TRBV6-2/TRBV6-3|NA|TRBJ2-4
TGTGCCAGCAGTTACGAGTCCCGCGGGGTAGCGGGGAGCATTCAGTACTTC
CASSYESRGVAGSIQYF
>NA|TRBV12-3/TRBV12-4|NA|TRBJ1-5
TGTGCCAGCAGTTTACCAGGGAGGAATCAGCCCCAGCATTTT
CASSLPGRNQPQHF
>NA|TRBV20-1|NA|TRBJ1-1
TGCAGTGCTAGAATGGGGGCCTGGACGTTGAACACTGAAGCTTTCTTT
CSARMGAWTLNTEAFF
>NA|TRBV7-2|NA|TRBJ2-1
TGTGCCAGCAGCCGCCAGCGGAGCTCCTACAATGAGCAGTTCTTC
CASSRQRSSYNEQFF